Described below is a single T cell receptor beta chain sequence and its context. Its specificity is not known. These data belong to a study of cytomegalovirus exposure and HLA in healthy donors. Profiled with immunoSEQ multiplex PCR; TCRdb holds only in-frame clones, not every one. The data hold 130,000 to 150,000 clones, with 86% observed a single time. The V gene lost 3 bases and the J gene lost 7 bases, with 10 bases spanning the gap. Per the germline V gene, CDR1 is MNHEY and CDR2 is SVGAGI. CDR3 length: 12 residues. The study, taken as a whole, reports: A list of 164 TCR beta chains associated with cytomegalovirus was given. High specificity and sensitivity for cytomegalovirus status were reported for the classifier.

The chain couples TRBV6-5 to TRBJ2-7; weak D call: TRBD2 (5 bases). Material for sequencing was PBMCs. The receptor's source is a young man in good health and CMV-seronegative. The CDR3 nucleotides read TGTGCCAGCAGTTATCTATCGGGGGAGCAGTACTTC. It yields the protein CASSYLSGEQYF.